The rows below give T cell receptor beta chains drawn from one sample of a study of CD8+CD57+ T cells in acquired aplastic anemia. TCRdb ran MiXCR on the reads and lists one entry per CDR3 protein. The table shows about 210,000 distinct CDR3 sequences, with about 59% occurring only once. The sample was sorted CD4+, CD8+, or CD8+CD57+ T cells (not recorded which) from PBMCs. These receptors all stem from a human donor in good health. The CDR3 runs from the conserved cysteine through the conserved F or W. D genes are given only for firm matches. A row's size may be missing; if present it is once, few, many or a size class.

clone size: NA
J gene: TRBJ2-7
D gene: TRBD2
V gene: TRBV20-1
CDR3 protein: CSAAIERGSYYEQYF
CDR3 DNA: TGCAGTGCTGCCATCGAGCGGGGGAGCTACTACGAGCAGTACTTC

clone size: many
J gene: TRBJ2-7
D gene: NA
V gene: TRBV29-1
CDR3 protein: CSVSGYSLEKITYEQYF
CDR3 DNA: TGCAGCGTATCGGGGTACAGCCTGGAAAAGATCACCTACGAGCAGTACTTC

clone size: many
J gene: TRBJ2-7
D gene: NA
V gene: TRBV19
CDR3 protein: CASSITGTSDYEQYF
CDR3 DNA: TGTGCCAGTAGTATCACCGGGACATCAGACTACGAGCAGTACTTC

clone size: few
J gene: TRBJ2-7
D gene: NA
V gene: TRBV24-1
CDR3 protein: CATSHSGEQYF
CDR3 DNA: TGTGCCACCAGTCACAGCGGGGAGCAGTACTTC

clone size: NA
J gene: TRBJ1-3
D gene: NA
V gene: TRBV9
CDR3 protein: CASRDNTIYF
CDR3 DNA: TGTGCCAGCAGGGATAACACCATATATTTT

clone size: NA
J gene: TRBJ2-7
D gene: NA
V gene: TRBV7-9
CDR3 protein: CASSPGNNYEQYF
CDR3 DNA: TGTGCCAGCAGCCCGGGAAACAACTACGAGCAGTACTTC

clone size: many
J gene: TRBJ2-7
D gene: TRBD2
V gene: TRBV10-3
CDR3 protein: CAISTSGSYEQYF
CDR3 DNA: TGTGCCATATCCACTAGCGGCTCCTACGAGCAGTACTTC

clone size: NA
J gene: TRBJ2-1
D gene: TRBD2
V gene: TRBV12-5
CDR3 protein: CASTKTGLAGGPYSYNEQFF
CDR3 DNA: TGTGCCAGCACCAAGACCGGACTAGCGGGGGGGCCATACTCCTACAATGAGCAGTTCTTC

clone size: NA
J gene: TRBJ1-2
D gene: TRBD1
V gene: TRBV20-1
CDR3 protein: CSASRTRGQGAGYGYTF
CDR3 DNA: TGCAGTGCTAGCCGTACCAGGGGACAGGGCGCGGGTTATGGCTACACCTTC

clone size: NA
J gene: TRBJ1-6
D gene: TRBD1
V gene: TRBV2
CDR3 protein: CASSGFGTGVWDSPLHF
CDR3 DNA: TGTGCCAGCAGTGGGTTTGGGACAGGTGTCTGGGATTCACCCCTCCACTTT

clone size: NA
J gene: TRBJ1-1
D gene: NA
V gene: TRBV7-9
CDR3 protein: CASSMDRKNTEAFF
CDR3 DNA: TGTGCCAGCAGCATGGATCGGAAGAACACTGAAGCTTTCTTT

clone size: NA
J gene: TRBJ1-4
D gene: NA
V gene: TRBV10-3
CDR3 protein: CAISEARGSYEKLFF
CDR3 DNA: TGTGCCATATCTGAAGCTAGGGGGTCTTATGAAAAACTGTTTTTT

clone size: few
J gene: TRBJ2-7
D gene: NA
V gene: TRBV20-1
CDR3 protein: CSASAGIYEQYF
CDR3 DNA: TGCAGTGCTAGTGCAGGAATCTACGAGCAGTACTTC

clone size: NA
J gene: TRBJ2-7
D gene: NA
V gene: TRBV30
CDR3 protein: CAWSVAGSGYEQYF
CDR3 DNA: TGTGCCTGGAGTGTTGCCGGTAGCGGCTACGAGCAGTACTTC

clone size: NA
J gene: TRBJ2-3
D gene: NA
V gene: TRBV7-9
CDR3 protein: CATSRYADTQYF
CDR3 DNA: TGTGCCACTTCCAGGTACGCAGATACGCAGTATTTT

clone size: NA
J gene: TRBJ2-1
D gene: TRBD2
V gene: TRBV19
CDR3 protein: CASSGTSVHNGQFF
CDR3 DNA: TGTGCCAGTAGTGGGACTAGCGTACACAATGGGCAGTTCTTC

clone size: NA
J gene: TRBJ2-7
D gene: NA
V gene: TRBV7-9
CDR3 protein: CASSSTVSGRQYF
CDR3 DNA: TGTGCCAGCAGCTCAACCGTTTCGGGTCGGCAGTACTTC

clone size: NA
J gene: TRBJ2-7
D gene: NA
V gene: TRBV6-2/TRBV6-3
CDR3 protein: CASSEWSGRSYEQYF
CDR3 DNA: TGTGCCAGCAGTGAATGGTCGGGAAGATCCTACGAGCAGTACTTC

clone size: NA
J gene: TRBJ2-2
D gene: NA
V gene: TRBV29-1
CDR3 protein: CSARDTLTGELFF
CDR3 DNA: TGCAGCGCCCGGGACACCCTCACCGGGGAGCTGTTTTTT

clone size: many
J gene: TRBJ2-7
D gene: NA
V gene: TRBV20-1
CDR3 protein: CSARSPQTISYEQYF
CDR3 DNA: TGCAGTGCTAGATCCCCTCAGACCATCTCCTACGAGCAGTACTTC

clone size: NA
J gene: TRBJ2-1
D gene: TRBD2
V gene: TRBV30
CDR3 protein: CASSGTSEGQFF
CDR3 DNA: TGTGCCTCATCCGGGACTAGCGAAGGGCAGTTCTTC

clone size: NA
J gene: TRBJ2-3
D gene: NA
V gene: TRBV7-9
CDR3 protein: CASSTPGADTQYF
CDR3 DNA: TGTGCCAGCAGCACCCCTGGGGCAGATACGCAGTATTTT

clone size: NA
J gene: TRBJ1-2
D gene: NA
V gene: TRBV7-9
CDR3 protein: CASSLVETETLYGYTF
CDR3 DNA: TGTGCCAGCAGCTTAGTAGAGACAGAGACTCTGTATGGCTACACCTTC

clone size: NA
J gene: TRBJ1-6
D gene: TRBD1
V gene: TRBV2
CDR3 protein: CASIGTGNSPLHF
CDR3 DNA: TGTGCCAGCATAGGGACAGGGAATTCACCCCTCCACTTT

clone size: NA
J gene: TRBJ1-1
D gene: NA
V gene: TRBV5-1
CDR3 protein: CASSPLPEGTEAFF
CDR3 DNA: TGCGCCAGCAGCCCGCTCCCCGAGGGCACTGAAGCTTTCTTT

clone size: NA
J gene: TRBJ2-2
D gene: TRBD2
V gene: TRBV20-1
CDR3 protein: CSARDGTSGDAVGELFF
CDR3 DNA: TGCAGTGCTAGAGATGGGACTAGCGGGGACGCGGTCGGGGAGCTGTTTTTT

clone size: NA
J gene: TRBJ2-3
D gene: NA
V gene: TRBV10-3
CDR3 protein: CAISQGGDTQYF
CDR3 DNA: TGTGCCATCAGCCAGGGGGGGGATACGCAGTATTTT

clone size: NA
J gene: TRBJ1-6
D gene: NA
V gene: TRBV7-8
CDR3 protein: CASSAVRGLEPLHF
CDR3 DNA: TGTGCCAGCAGCGCAGTTAGGGGGTTGGAGCCCCTCCACTTT

clone size: NA
J gene: TRBJ2-7
D gene: TRBD1
V gene: TRBV7-6
CDR3 protein: CASSLGQGDTEQYF
CDR3 DNA: TGTGCCAGCAGCTTAGGCCAGGGGGATACTGAGCAGTACTTC

clone size: many
J gene: TRBJ1-2
D gene: NA
V gene: TRBV7-8
CDR3 protein: CASSLAGGAAGYTF
CDR3 DNA: TGTGCCAGCAGCTTAGCGGGGGGGGCAGCTGGCTACACCTTC

clone size: many
J gene: TRBJ2-7
D gene: NA
V gene: TRBV6-5
CDR3 protein: CASSSSRSEQYF
CDR3 DNA: TGTGCCAGCAGTTCCTCGAGATCCGAGCAGTACTTC

clone size: once
J gene: TRBJ1-1
D gene: NA
V gene: TRBV2
CDR3 protein: CATSRGTGDTEAFF
CDR3 DNA: TGTGCCACCAGCAGAGGGACGGGGGACACTGAAGCTTTCTTT

clone size: many
J gene: TRBJ2-7
D gene: TRBD2
V gene: TRBV7-8
CDR3 protein: CASSLGGGASYEQYF
CDR3 DNA: TGTGCCAGCAGCTTGGGCGGGGGGGCTTCCTACGAGCAGTACTTC